These 5 T cell receptor beta chains originate from one sample sequenced in a study of blood T cells in healthy people across ages. A sample-barcoded 5' primer and a J-beta primer mix were used in a second PCR of about 7 to 12 cycles. MiXCR was run by TCRdb on the 5' RACE reads, yielding one entry per CDR3 protein. The sample yields about 780,000 distinct CDR3 sequences, about 42% seen once. Material for sequencing was blood. The source of these receptors is a man older than 75 in good health.

J is TRBJ1-4 and V is TRBV7-9, with unresolved D. With 2 bases removed from V and 4 bases from J, the gap between germline ends came to 11 bases. Germline V gene sequence: CDR1 SEHNR, CDR2 FQNEAQ (reference sequence). This CDR3 is built from 15 residues. The CDR3 nucleotides read TGTGCCAGCAGCTTAAGATCCGGACTTAATGAAAAACTGTTTTTT. Amino acids: CASSLRSGLNEKLFF.

Note on this clonotype: At one of its ends the junction is not consistent with the germline gene, which may arise from a read error. The gene calls are TRBV9 and TRBJ2-1, with D uncertain. Germline CDR1 is SGDLS and CDR2 is YYNGEE. The CDR3 has 15 amino acids. The CDR3 nucleotides are TGTGCCTGCAGCGTAGGGCCCGTACGTTTCAATGAGCAGTTCTTC. It yields the protein CACSVGPVRFNEQFF.

This clonotype has just a few counts. The chain is built from TRBV6-5 and TRBJ2-1, with 10 bases identical to TRBD2. Germline lookup yields CDR1 MNHEY and CDR2 SVGAGI. V dropped 2 bases and J dropped 8; count of bases not matched to a gene: 6. This CDR3 has 15 residues. Here the CDR3 reads CASSYPGTSEDEQFF. CDR3 nucleotides: TGTGCCAGCAGTTACCCGGGGACTAGCGAGGATGAGCAGTTCTTC.

A few counts support this clonotype. This chain uses TRBV12-3 or TRBV12-4 with TRBJ2-5; possible D gene TRBD2, 5 bases. The CDR3 consists of 14 residues. V gave up 8 bases and J gave up 1 base, with 14 bases separating them. The CDR3 here is CASSEAGSQETQYF. As DNA, the CDR3 is TGTGCCAGCTCCGAGGCGGGCAGCCAAGAGACCCAGTACTTC.

In its sample, this clonotype was seen a few times. The chain employs TRBV18 and TRBJ2-7, with D unresolved. Between the trimmed V and J ends, which lost 1 base and 1 base, there was a span of 5 bases. CDR3 size: 13 residues. Looked up from germline, CDR1 is KGHSH and CDR2 is LQKENI. The CDR3 coding sequence is TGTGCCAGCTCACCACGGCGGTCCTACGAGCAGTACTTC. It encodes CASSPRRSYEQYF.